A single sample gave rise to the 10 T cell receptor beta chains below, sequenced in a study of regulatory dendritic cells for organ transplantation. The protocol was immunoSEQ multiplex PCR, while the TCRdb copy is restricted to in-frame clones and leaves out a portion. Among about 10,000 clones, roughly two thirds were seen once, and the ten largest hold approximately 17%. Sequenced sample: memory CD8+ T cells from blood. Subset noted: CD45RO+ memory T cells. The receptors here all came from a human donor in good health.

This chain connects TRBV27 to TRBJ1-1; 8 positions match TRBD1. The V gene end was trimmed by 6 bases and the J gene end by 5 bases; junction bases not matched to a gene: 8. This CDR3 has 14 amino acids. Germline V gene data show CDR1 as MNHEY and CDR2 as SMNVEV (reference sequence). The CDR3 loop reads CASRSGGGGTEAFF. Here the CDR3 DNA reads TGTGCCAGCAGGTCAGGGGGCGGAGGGACTGAAGCTTTCTTT.

This chain joins TRBV2 and TRBJ2-3; possibly TRBD1 for D (6 bases). V lost 9 bases and J lost 4, with 14 bases in between. From germline, CDR1 is SNHLY and CDR2 FYNNEI. The CDR3 consists of 13 residues. The CDR3 sequence: CARERTVSDTQYF. CDR3 in DNA: TGTGCCAGAGAGAGGACAGTTTCAGATACGCAGTATTTT.

The chain has TRBV28 and TRBJ2-7, with a tentative D call TRBD2 (6 bases). This CDR3 has 15 amino acids. V shed 2 bases and J shed 0 bases, with 11 bases lying between them. Germline loops: CDR1 MDHEN, CDR2 SYDVKM. The CDR3 is CASSLTGLRSYEQYF. Written as DNA, the CDR3 is TGTGCCAGCAGTTTAACGGGACTTCGCTCCTACGAGCAGTACTTC.

The rearrangement links TRBV2 to TRBJ2-5, with unresolved D. Germline assignment: CDR1 SNHLY and CDR2 FYNNEI. The V and J ends lost 8 bases and 4 bases respectively, with 11 bases between them. This CDR3 comprises 12 residues. CDR3 in amino acids: CASASALETQYF. CDR3 nucleotide sequence: TGTGCCAGCGCCTCGGCTTTAGAGACCCAGTACTTC.

The V and J genes are TRBV27 and TRBJ2-7, with 7 positions matching TRBD1. The CDR3 contains 13 residues. Trimming removed 6 bases from V and 4 bases from J; junction bases left unmatched: 6. Looked up from germline, CDR1 is MNHEY and CDR2 is SMNVEV (reference sequence). CDR3 protein: CASSPQGRYEQYF. DNA of the CDR3: TGTGCCAGCAGCCCACAGGGGCGATACGAGCAGTACTTC.

This clone was seen more than once but under ten times. An end of the junction differs from the germline gene, which may be a read error. This chain connects TRBV7-6 to TRBJ2-1, with 12 bases that match TRBD2. CDR3 length: 17 residues. Germline V lookup: CDR1 SGHVS, CDR2 FNYEAQ. In nucleotides, the CDR3 is TGTGCCAGCAGCCTAGCGGGGGGGCCGGATAATGCGAATGAGCAGTTCTTC. Translation gives CASSLAGGPDNANEQFF. Looking up the rest from reference TRBV7-6 and TRBJ2-1 gives the full variable domain: GAGVSQSPRYKVTKRGQDVALRCDPISGHVSLYWYRQALGQGPEFLTYFNYEAQQDKSGLPNDRFSAERPEGSISTLTIQRTEQRDSAMYRCASSLAGGPDNANEQFFGPGTRLTVL.

The genes are TRBV15 and TRBJ2-1; the D call may be TRBD1 or TRBD2 (6 bases each). The V and J ends lost 1 base and 3 bases respectively, with 19 bases between them. CDR1 is LNHNV and CDR2 is YYDKDF in the germline V gene (reference sequence). The CDR3 is 18 residues long. The CDR3 loop is CATSRVLNLAGHYNEQFF. The CDR3, as DNA: TGTGCCACCAGCAGAGTGTTAAATTTGGCGGGACACTACAATGAGCAGTTCTTC.

This clone was detected only a few times. This sequence may be a read error, since a much larger clone differs from it by one base. The chain combines TRBV6-4 with TRBJ2-3, with 12 bases fitting TRBD2. The CDR3 has 15 residues. Per germline, CDR1 MRHNA and CDR2 SNTAGT. V shed 4 bases and J 1 base; nucleotides not matched to a gene: 0. The CDR3 bases are TGTGCCAGCAGTGGGACTAGCGGGGGCACAGATACGCAGTATTTT. Its translation: CASSGTSGGTDTQYF.

V gene TRBV4-3 combines with J gene TRBJ2-3; tentative D call: TRBD2 (6 bases). Germline V gene lookup returns CDR1 LGHNA and CDR2 YSLEER. V dropped 4 bases and J dropped 2 bases, with 19 bases sitting between them. The CDR3 runs 17 residues. CDR3 DNA sequence: TGCGCCAGCAGCCCAGGAGGGTACGCAAGGCCCACAGATACGCAGTATTTT. Protein product: CASSPGGYARPTDTQYF.

In DNA, the CDR3 is TGTGCCACCGCGACAGGGGCCTACGAGCAGTACTTC. Its translation: CATATGAYEQYF. V and J are TRBV25-1 and TRBJ2-7; 8 bases match TRBD1. The CDR3 has 12 residues. V trimming: 10 bases; J trimming: 2 bases; junction bases outside the gene matches: 4. Germline CDR1 is MGHDK and CDR2 is SYGVNS.